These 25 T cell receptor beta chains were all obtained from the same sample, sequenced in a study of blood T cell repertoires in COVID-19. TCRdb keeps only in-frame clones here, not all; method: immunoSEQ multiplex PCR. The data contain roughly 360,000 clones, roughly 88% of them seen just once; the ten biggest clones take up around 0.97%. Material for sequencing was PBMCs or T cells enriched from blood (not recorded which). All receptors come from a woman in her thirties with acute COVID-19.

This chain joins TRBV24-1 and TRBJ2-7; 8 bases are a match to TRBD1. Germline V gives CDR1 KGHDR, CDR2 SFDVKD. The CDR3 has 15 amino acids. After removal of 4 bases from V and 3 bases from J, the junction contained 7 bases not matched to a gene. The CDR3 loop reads CATSDSGGTFYEQYF. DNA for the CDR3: TGTGCCACCAGTGACTCAGGGGGCACGTTCTACGAGCAGTACTTC.

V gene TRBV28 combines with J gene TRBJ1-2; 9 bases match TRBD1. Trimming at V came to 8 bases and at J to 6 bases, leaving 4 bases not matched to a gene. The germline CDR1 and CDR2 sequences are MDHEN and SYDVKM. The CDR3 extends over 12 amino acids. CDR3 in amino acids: CASAGQGHGYTF. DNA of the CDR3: TGTGCCAGCGCGGGACAGGGCCATGGCTACACCTTC.

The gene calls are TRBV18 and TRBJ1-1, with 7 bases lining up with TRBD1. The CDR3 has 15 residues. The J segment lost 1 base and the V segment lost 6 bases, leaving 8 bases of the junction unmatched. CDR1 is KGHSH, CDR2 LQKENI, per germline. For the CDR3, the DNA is TGTGCCAGCTCTTCCGGACAGGCGAGGAACACTGAAGCTTTCTTT. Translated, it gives CASSSGQARNTEAFF.

The CDR3 DNA reads TGCAGTGCTAGTCCCCCCCTGGGACTAGGTAAATGGGGTTACGAGCAGTACTTC. Its translation is CSASPPLGLGKWGYEQYF. The V and J genes are TRBV20-1 and TRBJ2-7; 8 nucleotides agree with TRBD2. The CDR3 contains 18 residues. After removal of 3 bases from V and 4 bases from J, the junction contained 20 bases not matched to a gene. CDR1 and CDR2 from the germline V gene are DFQATT and SNEGSKA (reference sequence).

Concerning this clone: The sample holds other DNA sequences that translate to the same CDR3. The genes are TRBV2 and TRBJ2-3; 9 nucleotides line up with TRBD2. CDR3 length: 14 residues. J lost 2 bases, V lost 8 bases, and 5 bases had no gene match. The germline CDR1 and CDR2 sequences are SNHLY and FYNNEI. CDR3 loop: CASALAGVTDTQYF. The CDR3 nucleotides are TGTGCCAGCGCCTTAGCGGGGGTCACAGATACGCAGTATTTT. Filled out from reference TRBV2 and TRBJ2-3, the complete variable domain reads EPEVTQTPSHQVTQMGQEVILRCVPISNHLYFYWYRQILGQKVEFLVSFYNNEISEKSEIFDDQFSVERPDGSNFTLKIRSTKLEDSAMYFCASALAGVTDTQYFGPGTRLTVL.

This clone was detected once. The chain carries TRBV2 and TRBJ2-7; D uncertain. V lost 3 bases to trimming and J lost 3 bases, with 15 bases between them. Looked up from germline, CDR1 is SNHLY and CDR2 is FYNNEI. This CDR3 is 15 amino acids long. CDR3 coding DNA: TGTGCCAGCAGTGATCCCACAGTTCAGTTCTACGAGCAGTACTTC. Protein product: CASSDPTVQFYEQYF.

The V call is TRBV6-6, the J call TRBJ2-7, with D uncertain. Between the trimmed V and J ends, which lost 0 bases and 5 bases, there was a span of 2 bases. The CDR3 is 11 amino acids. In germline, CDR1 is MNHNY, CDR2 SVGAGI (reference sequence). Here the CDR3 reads CASSYSNEQYF. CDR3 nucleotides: TGTGCCAGCAGTTACTCTAACGAGCAGTACTTC.

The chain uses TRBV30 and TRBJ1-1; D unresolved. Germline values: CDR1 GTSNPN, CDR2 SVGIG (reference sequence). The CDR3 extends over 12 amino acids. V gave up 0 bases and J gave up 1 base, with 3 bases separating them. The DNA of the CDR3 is TGTGCCTGGAGTGTTAAGAACACTGAAGCTTTCTTT. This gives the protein CAWSVKNTEAFF.

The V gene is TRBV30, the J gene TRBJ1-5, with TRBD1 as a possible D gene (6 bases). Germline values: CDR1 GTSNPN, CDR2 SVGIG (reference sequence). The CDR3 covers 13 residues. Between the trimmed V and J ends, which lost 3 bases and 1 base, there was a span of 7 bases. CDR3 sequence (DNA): TGTGCCTGGAGAGGGGGAAGCAATCAGCCCCAGCATTTT. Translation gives CAWRGGSNQPQHF. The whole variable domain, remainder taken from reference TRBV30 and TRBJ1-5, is SQTIHQWPATLVQPVGSPLSLECTVEGTSNPNLYWYRQAAGRGLQLLFYSVGIGQISSEVPQNLSASRPQDRQFILSSKKLLLSDSGFYLCAWRGGSNQPQHFGDGTRLSIL.

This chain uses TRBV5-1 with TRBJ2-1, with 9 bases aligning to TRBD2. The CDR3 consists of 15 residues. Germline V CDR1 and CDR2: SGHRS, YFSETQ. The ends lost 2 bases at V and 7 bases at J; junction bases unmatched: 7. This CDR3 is CASSFGPSGVNEQFF. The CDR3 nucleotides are TGCGCCAGCAGCTTCGGGCCTAGCGGGGTTAATGAGCAGTTCTTC.

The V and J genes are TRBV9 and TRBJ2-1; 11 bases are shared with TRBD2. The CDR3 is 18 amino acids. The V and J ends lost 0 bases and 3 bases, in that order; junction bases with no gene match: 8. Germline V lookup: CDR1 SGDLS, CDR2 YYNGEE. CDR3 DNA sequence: TGTGCCAGCAGCGTAGCCCTAGCGGGGGGTCCCTTCTACAATGAGCAGTTCTTC. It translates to CASSVALAGGPFYNEQFF.

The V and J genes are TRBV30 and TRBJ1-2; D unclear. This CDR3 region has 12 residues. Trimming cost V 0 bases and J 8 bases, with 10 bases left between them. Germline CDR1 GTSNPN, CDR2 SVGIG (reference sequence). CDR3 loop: CAWSVWPTGYTF. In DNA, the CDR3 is TGTGCCTGGAGTGTGTGGCCCACCGGCTACACCTTC.

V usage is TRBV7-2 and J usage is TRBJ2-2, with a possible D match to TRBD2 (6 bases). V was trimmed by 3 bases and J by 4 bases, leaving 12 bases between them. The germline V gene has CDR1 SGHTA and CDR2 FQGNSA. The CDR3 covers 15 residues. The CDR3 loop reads CASSLRQGGTGELFF. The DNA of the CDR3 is TGTGCCAGCAGCTTGCGGCAGGGAGGCACCGGGGAGCTGTTTTTT.

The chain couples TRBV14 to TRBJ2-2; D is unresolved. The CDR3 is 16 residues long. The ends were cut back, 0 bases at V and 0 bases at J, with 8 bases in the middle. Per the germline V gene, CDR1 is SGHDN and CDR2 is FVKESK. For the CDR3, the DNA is TGTGCCAGCAGCCAAGATTATGCGACGAACACCGGGGAGCTGTTTTTT. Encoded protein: CASSQDYATNTGELFF.

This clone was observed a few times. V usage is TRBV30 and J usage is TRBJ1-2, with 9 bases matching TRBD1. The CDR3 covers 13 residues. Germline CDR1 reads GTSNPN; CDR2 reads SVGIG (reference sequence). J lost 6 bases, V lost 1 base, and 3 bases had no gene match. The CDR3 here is CAWSAGQGNGYTF. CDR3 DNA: TGTGCCTGGAGTGCGGGACAGGGTAATGGCTACACCTTC.

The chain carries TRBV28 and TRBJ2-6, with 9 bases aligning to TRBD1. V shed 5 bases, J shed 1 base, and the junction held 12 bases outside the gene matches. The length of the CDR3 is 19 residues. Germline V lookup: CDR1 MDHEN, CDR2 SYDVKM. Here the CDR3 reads CASSGFSRTGVSGANVLTF. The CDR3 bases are TGTGCCAGCAGTGGATTCTCGAGGACAGGGGTTTCTGGGGCCAACGTCCTGACTTTC.

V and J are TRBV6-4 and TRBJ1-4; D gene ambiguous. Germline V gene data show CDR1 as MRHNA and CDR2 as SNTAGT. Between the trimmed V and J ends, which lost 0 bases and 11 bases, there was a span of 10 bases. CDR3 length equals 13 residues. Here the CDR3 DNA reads TGTGCCAGCAGTGACTCTGAGTCGGGGAAACTGTTTTTT. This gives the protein CASSDSESGKLFF.

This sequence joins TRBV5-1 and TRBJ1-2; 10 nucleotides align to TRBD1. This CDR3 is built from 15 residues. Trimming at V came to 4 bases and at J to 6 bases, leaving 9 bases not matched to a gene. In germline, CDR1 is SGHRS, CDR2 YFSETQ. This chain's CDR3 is CASSLTGGDLHGYTF. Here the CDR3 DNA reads TGCGCCAGCAGCCTGACAGGGGGCGATCTCCATGGCTACACCTTC.

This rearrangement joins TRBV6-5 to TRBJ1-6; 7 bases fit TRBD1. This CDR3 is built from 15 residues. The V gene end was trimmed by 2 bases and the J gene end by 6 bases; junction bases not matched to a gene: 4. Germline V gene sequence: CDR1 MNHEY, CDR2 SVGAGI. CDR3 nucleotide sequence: TGTGCCAGCAGTTACACAGGGGTCTTTAATTCACCCCTCCACTTT. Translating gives CASSYTGVFNSPLHF.

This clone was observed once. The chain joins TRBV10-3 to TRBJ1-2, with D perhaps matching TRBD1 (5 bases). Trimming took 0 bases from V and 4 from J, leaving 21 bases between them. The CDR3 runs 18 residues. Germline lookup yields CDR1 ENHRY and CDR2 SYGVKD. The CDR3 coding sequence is TGTGCCATCAGTGAGTCGATAGGACCCAGGGTCGCAAGCTATGGCTACACCTTC. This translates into CAISESIGPRVASYGYTF.

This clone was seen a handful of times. The CDR3 DNA reads as TGTGCCAGCAGCTTCTCGGTAGCGGGCTACGAGCAGTACTTC. Its protein product is CASSFSVAGYEQYF. V usage is TRBV11-2 and J usage is TRBJ2-7; 7 bases map to TRBD2. The germline CDR1 and CDR2 sequences are SGHAT and FQNNGV. The CDR3 consists of 14 residues. Germline trimming cut 3 bases from V and 3 bases from J; bases unmatched to any gene: 5.

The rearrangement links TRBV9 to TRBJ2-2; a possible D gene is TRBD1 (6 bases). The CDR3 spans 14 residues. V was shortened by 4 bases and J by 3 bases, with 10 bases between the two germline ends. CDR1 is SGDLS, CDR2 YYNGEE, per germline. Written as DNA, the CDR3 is TGTGCCAGCAGCCGAGGGGGAGACACCGGGGAGCTGTTTTTT. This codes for CASSRGGDTGELFF.

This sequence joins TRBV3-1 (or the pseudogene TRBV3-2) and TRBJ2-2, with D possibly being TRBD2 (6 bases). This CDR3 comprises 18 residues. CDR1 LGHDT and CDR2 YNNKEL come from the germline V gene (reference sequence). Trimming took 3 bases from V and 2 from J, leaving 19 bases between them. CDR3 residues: CASSQSNSGTFNTGELFF. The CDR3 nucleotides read TGTGCCAGCAGCCAGAGCAATTCCGGGACTTTCAACACCGGGGAGCTGTTTTTT.

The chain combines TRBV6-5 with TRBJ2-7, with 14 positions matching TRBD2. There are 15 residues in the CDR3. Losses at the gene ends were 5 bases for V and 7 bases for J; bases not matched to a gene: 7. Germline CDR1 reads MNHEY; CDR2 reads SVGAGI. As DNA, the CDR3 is TGTGCCAGCAGTACCGGACTAGCGGGGGGAAGGGAGCAGTACTTC. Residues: CASSTGLAGGREQYF.

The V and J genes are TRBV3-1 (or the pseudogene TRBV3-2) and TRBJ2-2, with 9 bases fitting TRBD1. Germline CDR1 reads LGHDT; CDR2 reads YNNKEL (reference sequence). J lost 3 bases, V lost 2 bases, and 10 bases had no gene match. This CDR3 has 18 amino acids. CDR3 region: CASSQTSRGQGYTGELFF. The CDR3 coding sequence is TGTGCCAGCAGCCAAACCTCACGGGGACAGGGCTACACCGGGGAGCTGTTTTTT.